Listed below are T cell receptor beta chains from one sample, sequenced in a study of cytomegalovirus exposure and HLA in healthy donors. Assay used: immunoSEQ multiplex PCR; TCRdb lists only in-frame clones, some missing. Counted here are just over 150,000 clones, 77% occurring once; the ten biggest clones make up 1.1% to 1.5%. What was sequenced was PBMCs. The receptors shown here come from a woman aged 25 to 39 in good health and CMV-seronegative. CDR3s include the opening cysteine and the closing phenylalanine or tryptophan. The D gene is left open where the match is weak. Expanded clones are given a class, and other clones once, few, many or no size at all.

clone size	D gene	J gene	V gene	CDR3 protein	CDR3 DNA
.	.	TRBJ1-1	TRBV18	CASSGVQGALFEAFF	TGTGCCAGCTCAGGAGTACAAGGGGCCCTTTTTGAAGCTTTCTTT
.	TRBD2	TRBJ2-2	TRBV6-5	CASSRAGLNTGELFF	TGTGCCAGCAGCCGAGCGGGATTGAACACCGGGGAGCTGTTTTTT
.	.	TRBJ2-7	TRBV2	CASRGKGSYEQYF	TGTGCCAGCAGGGGCAAGGGGTCCTACGAGCAGTACTTC
.	.	TRBJ1-2	TRBV5-6	CASSNRQIDFYGYTF	TGTGCCAGCAGCAACAGACAGATTGACTTCTATGGCTACACCTTC
few	.	TRBJ1-6	TRBV14	CASSEGGDTYNSPLHF	TGTGCCAGCAGCGAAGGCGGGGATACCTATAATTCACCCCTCCACTTT
.	.	TRBJ2-2	TRBV18	CASSPPGPNTGELFF	TGTGCCAGCTCACCACCGGGCCCGAACACCGGGGAGCTGTTTTTT
.	.	TRBJ1-1	TRBV30	CAWSVLVNTEAFF	TGTGCCTGGAGTGTACTCGTGAACACTGAAGCTTTCTTT
.	TRBD2	TRBJ2-7	TRBV5-1	CASSFGFSGSNEQYF	TGCGCCAGCAGCTTCGGTTTTAGCGGGAGCAACGAGCAGTACTTC
.	.	TRBJ1-2	TRBV11-2	CASTTYRGRDPYGYTF	TGTGCCAGCACCACCTACCGGGGGAGGGACCCCTATGGCTACACCTTC
.	.	TRBJ2-3	TRBV5-1	CASSLGSSGTQYF	TGCGCCAGCAGCTTGGGTAGTAGTGGTACGCAGTATTTT
.	TRBD2	TRBJ2-7	TRBV11-2	CASSLEGLGLRQYF	TGTGCCAGCAGCTTAGAGGGACTAGGGCTCCGGCAGTACTTC
.	TRBD1	TRBJ1-2	TRBV28	CASSFPGGNYGYTF	TGTGCCAGCAGTTTCCCAGGGGGTAACTATGGCTACACCTTC
.	.	TRBJ2-5	TRBV6-1	CASSRFVGEETQYF	TGTGCCAGCAGCCGCTTCGTAGGGGAAGAGACCCAGTACTTC
.	.	TRBJ1-6	TRBV7-6	CASSLSRNSPLHF	TGTGCCAGCAGCTTAAGTCGGAATTCACCCCTCCACTTT
.	TRBD1	TRBJ1-4	TRBV30	CAWSGDRGNEKLFF	TGTGCCTGGAGTGGGGACAGGGGGAATGAAAAACTGTTTTTT
.	.	TRBJ2-3	TRBV15	CATSRRSTDTQYF	TGTGCCACCAGCCGCAGGAGCACAGATACGCAGTATTTT
.	.	TRBJ1-2	TRBV13	CASSLGHLLVTDYGYTF	TGTGCCAGCAGCTTGGGCCACCTACTAGTCACCGACTATGGCTACACCTTC
.	.	TRBJ1-1	TRBV6-6	CARPWGRNTEAFF	TGTGCCCGTCCCTGGGGGCGGAACACTGAAGCTTTCTTT
.	.	TRBJ1-1	TRBV5-8	CASSSRGGFF	TGTGCCAGCAGCTCCCGGGGGGGTTTCTTT
.	TRBD2	TRBJ2-1	TRBV6-6	CASSYSAGLPYNEQFF	TGTGCCAGCAGTTACTCCGCGGGACTACCCTACAATGAGCAGTTCTTC
few	.	TRBJ1-5	TRBV6-4	CAITPYSNQPQHF	TGTGCCATCACCCCCTATAGCAATCAGCCCCAGCATTTT
.	.	TRBJ2-1	TRBV5-1	CASSLAGGATYNEQFF	TGCGCCAGTAGCTTGGCCGGCGGGGCAACTTACAATGAGCAGTTCTTC
.	TRBD2	TRBJ2-3	TRBV5-1	CASSLGIAGETDTQYF	TGCGCCAGCAGCTTGGGTATAGCGGGGGAAACTGATACGCAGTATTTT
.	.	TRBJ2-1	TRBV6-1	CASISRDYNEQFF	TGTGCCAGCATTTCGAGGGATTATAATGAGCAGTTCTTC
.	.	TRBJ1-1	TRBV18	CASSHGNTEAFF	TGTGCCAGCTCACACGGGAACACTGAAGCTTTCTTT
few	.	TRBJ2-1	TRBV7-2	CASSLEGANEQFF	TGTGCCAGCAGCTTAGAAGGGGCCAATGAGCAGTTCTTC
.	.	TRBJ2-7	TRBV6-6	CASNPGGAYEQYF	TGTGCCAGCAACCCCGGGGGTGCCTACGAGCAGTACTTC
.	TRBD1	TRBJ2-1	TRBV9	CASSAQGASYNEQFF	TGTGCCAGCAGCGCACAGGGGGCCTCCTACAATGAGCAGTTCTTC
.	.	TRBJ1-2	TRBV29-1	CSVAPGYIAGYGYTF	TGCAGCGTTGCCCCAGGATACATAGCGGGCTATGGCTACACCTTC
.	TRBD1	TRBJ1-2	TRBV6-1	CASSGTGDYGYTF	TGTGCCAGCAGCGGGACAGGAGACTATGGCTACACCTTC
.	TRBD1	TRBJ1-6	TRBV13	CASRQGASSPLHF	TGTGCCAGCAGACAGGGGGCGAGTTCACCCCTCCACTTT
few	.	TRBJ1-6	TRBV19	CASSWQVHNSPLHF	TGTGCCAGTAGTTGGCAGGTCCATAATTCACCCCTCCACTTT
.	TRBD1	TRBJ2-7	TRBV7-2	CASSPRGISYEQYF	TGTGCCAGCAGCCCCAGGGGGATTTCCTACGAGCAGTACTTC
.	TRBD1	TRBJ1-2	TRBV2	CASISGTGAPPYGYTF	TGTGCCAGCATATCCGGGACAGGGGCCCCCCCCTATGGCTACACCTTC
.	.	TRBJ2-1	TRBV7-9	CASSQTGGTSNEQFF	TGTGCCAGCAGCCAGACAGGCGGCACTTCCAATGAGCAGTTCTTC
.	TRBD1	TRBJ2-4	TRBV18	CASSSDRGGGNIQYF	TGTGCCAGCTCATCGGACAGGGGAGGGGGAAACATTCAGTACTTC
.	.	TRBJ1-2	TRBV7-6	CASSLVEGGGGTYGYTF	TGTGCCAGCAGCTTAGTAGAAGGTGGAGGCGGAACCTATGGCTACACCTTC